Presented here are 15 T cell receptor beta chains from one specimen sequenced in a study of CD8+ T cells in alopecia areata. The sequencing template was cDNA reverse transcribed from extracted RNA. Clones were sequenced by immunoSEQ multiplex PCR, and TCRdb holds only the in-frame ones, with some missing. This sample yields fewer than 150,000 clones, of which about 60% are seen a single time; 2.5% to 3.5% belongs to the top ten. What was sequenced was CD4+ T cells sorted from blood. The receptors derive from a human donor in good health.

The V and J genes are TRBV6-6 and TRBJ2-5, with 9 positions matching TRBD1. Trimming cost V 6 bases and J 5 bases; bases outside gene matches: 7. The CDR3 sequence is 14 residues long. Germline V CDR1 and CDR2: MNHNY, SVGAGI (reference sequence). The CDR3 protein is CASRDRGVVETQYF. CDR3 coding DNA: TGTGCCAGCAGAGACAGGGGGGTAGTGGAGACCCAGTACTTC.

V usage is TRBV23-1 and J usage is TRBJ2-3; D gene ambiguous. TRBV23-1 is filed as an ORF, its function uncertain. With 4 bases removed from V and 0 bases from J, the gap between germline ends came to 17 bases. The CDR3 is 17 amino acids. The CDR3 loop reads CASSPPSSPPSTDTQYF. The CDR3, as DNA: TGCGCCAGCAGTCCGCCGAGCAGTCCACCTAGCACAGATACGCAGTATTTT.

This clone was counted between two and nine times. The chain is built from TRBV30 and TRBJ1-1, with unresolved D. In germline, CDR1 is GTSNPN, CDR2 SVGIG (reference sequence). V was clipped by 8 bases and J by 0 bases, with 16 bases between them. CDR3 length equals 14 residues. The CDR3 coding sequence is TGTGCCCTGTCAAAGACTAGGGTGAACACTGAAGCTTTCTTT. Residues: CALSKTRVNTEAFF.

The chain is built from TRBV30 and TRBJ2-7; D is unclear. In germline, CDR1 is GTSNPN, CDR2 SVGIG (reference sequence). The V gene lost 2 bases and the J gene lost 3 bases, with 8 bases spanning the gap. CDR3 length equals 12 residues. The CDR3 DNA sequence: TGTGCCTGGAGTTGGATTGACTACGAGCAGTACTTC. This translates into CAWSWIDYEQYF.

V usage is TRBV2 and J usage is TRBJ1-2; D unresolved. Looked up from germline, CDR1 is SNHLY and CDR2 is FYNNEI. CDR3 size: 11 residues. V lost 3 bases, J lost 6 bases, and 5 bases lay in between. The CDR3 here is CASSESNGYTF. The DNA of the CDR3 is TGTGCCAGCAGTGAGTCCAATGGCTACACCTTC.

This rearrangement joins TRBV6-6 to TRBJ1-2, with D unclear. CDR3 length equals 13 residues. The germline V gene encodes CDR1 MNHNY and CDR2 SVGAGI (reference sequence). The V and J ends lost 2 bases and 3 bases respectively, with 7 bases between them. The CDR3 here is CASSYAEDYGYTF. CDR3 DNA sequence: TGTGCCAGCAGTTACGCGGAGGACTATGGCTACACCTTC.

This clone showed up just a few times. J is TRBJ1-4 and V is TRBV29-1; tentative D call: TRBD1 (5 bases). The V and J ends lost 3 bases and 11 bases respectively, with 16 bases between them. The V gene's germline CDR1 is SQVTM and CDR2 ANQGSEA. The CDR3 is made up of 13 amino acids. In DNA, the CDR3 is TGCAGCGTTGAGTCTTTTGGGGGGGGGAAACTGTTTTTT. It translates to CSVESFGGGKLFF.

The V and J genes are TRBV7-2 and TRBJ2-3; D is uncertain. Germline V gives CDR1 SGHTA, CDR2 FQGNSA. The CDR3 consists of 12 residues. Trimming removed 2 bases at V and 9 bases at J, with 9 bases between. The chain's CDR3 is CASSLLGMTQYF. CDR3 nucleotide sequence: TGTGCCAGCAGCTTATTGGGAATGACGCAGTATTTT. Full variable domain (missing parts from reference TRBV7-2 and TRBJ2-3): GAGVSQSPSNKVTEKGKDVELRCDPISGHTALYWYRQSLGQGLEFLIYFQGNSAPDKSGLPSDRFSAERTGGSVSTLTIQRTQQEDSAVYLCASSLLGMTQYFGPGTRLTVL.

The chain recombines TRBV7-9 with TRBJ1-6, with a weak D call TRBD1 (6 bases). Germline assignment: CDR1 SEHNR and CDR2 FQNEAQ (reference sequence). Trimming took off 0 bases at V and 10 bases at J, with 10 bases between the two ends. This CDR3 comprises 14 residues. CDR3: CASSLAAGASPLHF. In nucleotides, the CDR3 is TGTGCCAGCAGCTTAGCGGCAGGGGCGTCACCCCTCCACTTT.

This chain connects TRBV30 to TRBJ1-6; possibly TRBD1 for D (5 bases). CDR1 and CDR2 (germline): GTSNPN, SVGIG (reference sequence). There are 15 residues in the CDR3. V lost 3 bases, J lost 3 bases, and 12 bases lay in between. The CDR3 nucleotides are TGTGCCTGGAGGCCAGGGAGGGGCTATAATTCACCCCTCCACTTT. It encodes CAWRPGRGYNSPLHF.

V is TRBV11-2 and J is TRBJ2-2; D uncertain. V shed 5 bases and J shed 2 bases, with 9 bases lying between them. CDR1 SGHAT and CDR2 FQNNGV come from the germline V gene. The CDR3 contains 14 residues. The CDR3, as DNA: TGTGCCAGCAGCCCTCGGGCCAACACCGGGGAGCTGTTTTTT. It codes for CASSPRANTGELFF.

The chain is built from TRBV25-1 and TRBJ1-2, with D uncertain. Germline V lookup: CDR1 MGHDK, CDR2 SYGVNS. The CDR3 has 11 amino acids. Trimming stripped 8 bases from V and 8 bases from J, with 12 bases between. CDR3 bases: TGTGCCAGCCAAGGAGTCTCCGGCTACACCTTC. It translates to CASQGVSGYTF.

Here the CDR3 reads CASSVGRSTDTQYF. In DNA, the CDR3 is TGTGCCAGCAGTGTCGGGCGAAGCACAGATACGCAGTATTTT. The gene calls are TRBV2 and TRBJ2-3, with D unclear. The germline V and J ends were trimmed by 4 bases and 0 bases, with 8 bases remaining between them. Per the germline V gene, CDR1 is SNHLY and CDR2 is FYNNEI. The CDR3 length is 14 residues.

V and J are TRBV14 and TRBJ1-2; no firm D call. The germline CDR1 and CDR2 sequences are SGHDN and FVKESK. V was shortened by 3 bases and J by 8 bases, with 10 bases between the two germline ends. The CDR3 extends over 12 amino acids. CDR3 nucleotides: TGTGCCAGCAGCCAGAACAGAGGAGGCTACACCTTC. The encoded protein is CASSQNRGGYTF.

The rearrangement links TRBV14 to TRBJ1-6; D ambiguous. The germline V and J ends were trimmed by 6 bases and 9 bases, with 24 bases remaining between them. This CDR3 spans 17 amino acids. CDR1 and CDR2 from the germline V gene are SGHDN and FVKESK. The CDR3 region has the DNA TGTGCCAGCAGACCCGCTCCAGGACCGGGGATCCGTTCACCCCTCCACTTT. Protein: CASRPAPGPGIRSPLHF.